Following are 20 T cell receptor beta chains from one sample sequenced in a study of T-cell memory formation after mild COVID-19. TCRdb used MiXCR to reprocess the 5' RACE reads, holding one entry per CDR3 protein. The sample contains about 150,000 distinct CDR3 sequences, about 28% of which appear only once. Sequenced material: PBMCs or a T cell subset sorted from them (not recorded which). The receptors come from an adult woman who had mild COVID-19 (a few samples of this study predate the infection). Cell type and time point are not known.

This chain joins TRBV29-1 and TRBJ2-2; a weak D match, TRBD1 (6 bases). CDR3 length equals 14 residues. Trimming pared 2 bases from V and 1 base from J, leaving 8 bases between. Germline lookup yields CDR1 SQVTM and CDR2 ANQGSEA. The DNA of the CDR3 is TGCAGCGTTGAAAGGGGGAAGAACACCGGGGAGCTGTTTTTT. Translating it yields CSVERGKNTGELFF.

This clonotype was detected many times. J is TRBJ2-1 and V is TRBV7-3; TRBD2 matches at 7 bases. V was pared by 5 bases and J by 8 bases, with 18 bases of the junction left unmatched. Per germline, CDR1 SGHTA and CDR2 FQGTGA. The CDR3 covers 17 residues. Here the CDR3 DNA reads TGTGCCAGCAGCCGTCGTGGGGGGGACTCCAGATGGGATGAGCAGTTCTTC. As protein: CASSRRGGDSRWDEQFF.

The chain has TRBV6-2 or TRBV6-3 and TRBJ2-2, with a possible D match to TRBD2 (6 bases). V lost 5 bases to trimming and J lost 6 bases, with 13 bases between them. This CDR3 spans 14 amino acids. Germline values: CDR1 MNHEY, CDR2 SVGEGT. As DNA, the CDR3 is TGTGCCAGCAGTCCCCCCGCGGGGCCCGGGGAGCTGTTTTTT. Translation gives CASSPPAGPGELFF.

This clonotype came up a few times. The J gene is TRBJ2-3, the V gene TRBV14; D is unresolved. The V and J ends lost 2 bases and 6 bases respectively, with 12 bases between them. This CDR3 has 14 residues. Germline V gives CDR1 SGHDN, CDR2 FVKESK. In nucleotides, the CDR3 is TGTGCCAGCAGCCAACTGAACGGACGGGATACGCAGTATTTT. Protein: CASSQLNGRDTQYF.

This clonotype has a handful of counts. The chain links TRBV20-1 to TRBJ2-7, with D possibly being TRBD1 (5 bases). Germline V gene sequence: CDR1 DFQATT, CDR2 SNEGSKA (reference sequence). CDR3 length equals 13 residues. V was cut by 6 bases and J by 0 bases, with 12 bases left in between. CDR3 bases: TGCAGTGCGCTTAGGGGATCCTCCTACGAGCAGTACTTC. It translates to CSALRGSSYEQYF.

The chain is built from TRBV6-2 or TRBV6-3 and TRBJ2-1; 12 nucleotides match TRBD2. The J segment lost 9 bases and the V segment lost 0 bases, leaving 3 bases of the junction unmatched. CDR1 and CDR2 (germline): MNHEY, SVGEGT. This CDR3 is built from 15 residues. The CDR3 reads CASSYSTSGGFEQFF. The CDR3 DNA sequence: TGTGCCAGCAGTTACTCGACTAGCGGGGGTTTTGAGCAGTTCTTC.

This clonotype was counted many times. This rearrangement joins TRBV19 to TRBJ2-7, with 14 bases aligning to TRBD2. The J segment lost 4 bases and the V segment lost 3 bases, leaving 5 bases of the junction unmatched. Germline V gene lookup returns CDR1 LNHDA and CDR2 SQIVND (reference sequence). The CDR3 totals 16 residues. CDR3 in DNA: TGTGCCAGTAGTATGGGACTAGCGGGAGCGGTTTACGAGCAGTACTTC. It is translated as CASSMGLAGAVYEQYF. The variable domain in full, completed from reference TRBV19 and TRBJ2-7, reads DGGITQSPKYLFRKEGQNVTLSCEQNLNHDAMYWYRQDPGQGLRLIYYSQIVNDFQKGDIAEGYSVSREKKESFPLTVTSAQKNPTAFYLCASSMGLAGAVYEQYFGPGTRLTVT.

The chain links TRBV29-1 to TRBJ2-3; no firm D call. V lost 6 bases, J lost 0 bases, and 10 bases lay in between. The CDR3 is made up of 13 amino acids. Germline assignment: CDR1 SQVTM and CDR2 ANQGSEA. DNA for the CDR3: TGCAGCGTCGAGGCCTATAGCACAGATACGCAGTATTTT. Its translation: CSVEAYSTDTQYF.

Only a few counts were recorded for this clonotype. This chain uses TRBV15 with TRBJ2-4, with D maybe TRBD1 (6 bases). Trimming cost V 0 bases and J 0 bases, with 15 bases left between them. This CDR3 has 18 amino acids. Per the germline V gene, CDR1 is LNHNV and CDR2 is YYDKDF (reference sequence). Here the CDR3 DNA reads TGTGCCACCAGCAGAGATTTTGGGACAACTCTAGCCAAAAACATTCAGTACTTC. Translated, it gives CATSRDFGTTLAKNIQYF.

The genes are TRBV18 and TRBJ2-5; 8 bases map to TRBD2. The CDR3 has 15 amino acids. With V trimmed by 3 bases and J by 5 bases, 8 bases remained unmatched. Germline-derived CDR1 and CDR2 are KGHSH and LQKENI. CDR3: CASSPVKAGVETQYF. The CDR3 DNA sequence: TGTGCCAGCTCACCGGTCAAAGCGGGAGTGGAGACCCAGTACTTC.

This clonotype came up once. The gene calls are TRBV9 and TRBJ2-3; TRBD2 aligns across 12 bases. In germline, CDR1 is SGDLS, CDR2 YYNGEE. Trimming cost V 3 bases and J 5 bases; bases outside gene matches: 10. This CDR3 has 17 amino acids. The CDR3 region has the DNA TGTGCCAGCAGCGCCGAAACTAGCGGGAGGTGGGAAGATACGCAGTATTTT. Translation: CASSAETSGRWEDTQYF.

This clonotype has only one observation. The V gene is TRBV6-2 or TRBV6-3, the J gene TRBJ2-5, with 10 bases lining up with TRBD1. There are 13 residues in the CDR3. The trim removed 6 bases at V and 5 bases at J, leaving 3 bases unmatched. Per the germline V gene, CDR1 is MNHEY and CDR2 is SVGEGT. Written as DNA, the CDR3 is TGTGCCAGCAGAGACAGGGGGCTGGAGACCCAGTACTTC. The encoded protein is CASRDRGLETQYF.

The DNA of the CDR3 is TGTGCCAGCAGCCGGGAGGACCGGGAGACCCAGTACTTC. The encoded protein is CASSREDRETQYF. V and J are TRBV6-4 and TRBJ2-5; TRBD2 matches at 7 bases. Trimming cost V 6 bases and J 5 bases; bases outside gene matches: 6. This CDR3 contains 13 residues. The germline gives CDR1 MRHNA, CDR2 SNTAGT.

CDR3 bases: TGTGCCAGCAGTTACAAGTACTACGAGCAGTACTTC. It encodes CASSYKYYEQYF. The chain has TRBV6-6 and TRBJ2-7; unclear D gene. Germline loops: CDR1 MNHNY, CDR2 SVGAGI (reference sequence). Trimming stripped 2 bases from V and 3 bases from J, with 5 bases between. The CDR3 is 12 amino acids.

The rearrangement links TRBV20-1 to TRBJ2-7; a possible D gene is TRBD2 (5 bases). The CDR3 spans 13 residues. V was pared by 3 bases and J by 3 bases, with 12 bases between. Germline loops: CDR1 DFQATT, CDR2 SNEGSKA (reference sequence). Written as DNA, the CDR3 is TGCAGTGCTAGGGACTCCGTGGGCTACGAGCAGTACTTC. Protein: CSARDSVGYEQYF.

This clonotype was counted a few times. The chain links TRBV5-6 to TRBJ2-7; weak D call: TRBD1 (6 bases). V dropped 4 bases and J dropped 11 bases, with 19 bases sitting between them. The CDR3 loop spans 13 amino acids. Germline-derived CDR1 and CDR2 are SGHDT and YYEEEE. As DNA, the CDR3 is TGTGCCAGCAGCCGGACAGTAGAGGGGTTTAAGTACTTC. The encoded protein is CASSRTVEGFKYF.

The chain uses TRBV7-2 and TRBJ1-1; D is uncertain. The CDR3 sequence is 17 residues long. Germline V gene data show CDR1 as SGHTA and CDR2 as FQGNSA. The germline V and J ends were trimmed by 0 bases and 0 bases, with 14 bases remaining between them. CDR3 bases: TGTGCCAGCAGCTTAGCCGATGACCAAGGGCTGAACACTGAAGCTTTCTTT. Translation: CASSLADDQGLNTEAFF.

There are a few counts of this clonotype. The chain links TRBV6-2 or TRBV6-3 to TRBJ2-1, with D maybe TRBD1 (6 bases). V was cut by 3 bases and J by 7 bases, with 13 bases left in between. There are 14 residues in the CDR3. The germline gives CDR1 MNHEY, CDR2 SVGEGT. The CDR3 spells CASSYMGQGNEQFF. The DNA of the CDR3 is TGTGCCAGCAGTTATATGGGGCAGGGGAATGAGCAGTTCTTC.

The chain couples TRBV7-6 to TRBJ2-1, with D maybe TRBD2 (6 bases). The CDR3 loop spans 15 amino acids. Trimming stripped 5 bases from V and 6 bases from J, with 17 bases between. CDR1 and CDR2 (germline): SGHVS, FNYEAQ. The CDR3 DNA is TGTGCCAGCAGCCACGAGCGGGCTGAGGGCAATGAGCAGTTCTTC. Protein: CASSHERAEGNEQFF.

The chain employs TRBV20-1 and TRBJ2-7; TRBD2 matches at 11 bases. The CDR3 has 15 residues. Germline values: CDR1 DFQATT, CDR2 SNEGSKA (reference sequence). J lost 2 bases, V lost 5 bases, and 8 bases had no gene match. The CDR3 region is CSARSILAGAYEQYF. DNA for the CDR3: TGCAGTGCTCGCTCCATACTAGCGGGGGCCTACGAGCAGTACTTC.